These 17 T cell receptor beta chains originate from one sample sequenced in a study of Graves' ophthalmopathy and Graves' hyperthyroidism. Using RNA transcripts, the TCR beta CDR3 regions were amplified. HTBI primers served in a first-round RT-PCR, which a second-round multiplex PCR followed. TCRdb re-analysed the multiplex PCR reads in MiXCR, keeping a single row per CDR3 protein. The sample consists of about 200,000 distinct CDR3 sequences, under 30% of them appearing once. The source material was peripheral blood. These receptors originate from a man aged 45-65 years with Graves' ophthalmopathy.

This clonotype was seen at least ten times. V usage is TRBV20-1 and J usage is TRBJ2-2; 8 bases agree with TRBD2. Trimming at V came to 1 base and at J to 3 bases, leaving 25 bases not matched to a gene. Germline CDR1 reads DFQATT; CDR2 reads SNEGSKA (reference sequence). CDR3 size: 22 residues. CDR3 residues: CSARVKEAELTSGRPDTGELFF. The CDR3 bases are TGCAGTGCTAGAGTAAAGGAGGCCGAACTTACAAGCGGGAGACCCGACACCGGGGAGCTGTTTTTT.

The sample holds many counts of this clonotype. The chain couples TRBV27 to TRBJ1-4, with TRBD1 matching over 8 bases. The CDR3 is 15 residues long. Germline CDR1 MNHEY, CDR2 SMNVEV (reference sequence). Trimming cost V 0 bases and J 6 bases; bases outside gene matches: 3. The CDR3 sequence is CASSLSGTGHEKLFF. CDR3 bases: TGTGCCAGCAGTTTATCCGGGACAGGCCATGAAAAACTGTTTTTT.

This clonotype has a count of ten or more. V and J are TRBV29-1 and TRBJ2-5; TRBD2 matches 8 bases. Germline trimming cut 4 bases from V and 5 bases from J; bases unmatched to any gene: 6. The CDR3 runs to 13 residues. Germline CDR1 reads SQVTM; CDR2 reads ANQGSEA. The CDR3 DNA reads TGCAGCGTTGGGGATAGCGGGACGGAGACCCAGTACTTC. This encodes CSVGDSGTETQYF.

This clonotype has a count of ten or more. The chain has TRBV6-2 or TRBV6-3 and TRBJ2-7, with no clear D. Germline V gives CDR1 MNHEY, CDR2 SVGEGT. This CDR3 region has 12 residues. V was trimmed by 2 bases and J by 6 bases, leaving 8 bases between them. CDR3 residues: CASSYTVGEQYF. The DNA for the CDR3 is TGTGCCAGCAGTTACACCGTTGGCGAGCAGTACTTC.

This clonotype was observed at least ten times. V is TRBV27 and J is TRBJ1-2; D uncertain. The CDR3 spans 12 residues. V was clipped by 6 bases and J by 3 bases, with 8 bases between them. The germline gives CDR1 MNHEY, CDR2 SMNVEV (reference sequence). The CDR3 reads CASSHGYYGYTF. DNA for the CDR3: TGTGCCAGCAGCCATGGTTACTATGGCTACACCTTC.

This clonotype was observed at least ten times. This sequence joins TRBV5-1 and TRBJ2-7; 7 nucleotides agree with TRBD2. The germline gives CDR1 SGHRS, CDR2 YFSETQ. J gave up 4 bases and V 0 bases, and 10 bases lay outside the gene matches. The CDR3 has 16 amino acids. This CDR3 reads CASSLARASGGYEQYF. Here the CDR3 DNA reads TGCGCCAGCAGCTTGGCCCGAGCTAGCGGAGGGTACGAGCAGTACTTC.

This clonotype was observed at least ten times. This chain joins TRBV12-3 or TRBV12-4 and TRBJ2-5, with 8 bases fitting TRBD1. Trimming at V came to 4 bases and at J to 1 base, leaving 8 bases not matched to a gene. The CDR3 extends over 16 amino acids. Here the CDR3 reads CASSSPGGILQETQYF. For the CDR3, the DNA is TGTGCCAGCAGTTCTCCAGGGGGCATCCTCCAAGAGACCCAGTACTTC.

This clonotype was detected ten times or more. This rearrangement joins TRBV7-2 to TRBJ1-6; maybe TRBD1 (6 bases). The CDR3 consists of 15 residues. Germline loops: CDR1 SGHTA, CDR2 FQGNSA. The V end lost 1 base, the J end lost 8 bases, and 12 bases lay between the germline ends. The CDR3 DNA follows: TGTGCCAGCAGCTTAGGGAGGGGGACATATTCACCCCTCCACTTT. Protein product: CASSLGRGTYSPLHF.

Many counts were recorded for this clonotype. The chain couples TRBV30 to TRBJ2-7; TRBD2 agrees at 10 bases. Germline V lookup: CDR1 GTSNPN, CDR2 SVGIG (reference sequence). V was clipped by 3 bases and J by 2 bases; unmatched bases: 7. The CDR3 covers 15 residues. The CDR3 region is CAWSAGLARTYEQYF. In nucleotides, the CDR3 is TGTGCCTGGAGCGCGGGACTAGCGAGAACCTACGAGCAGTACTTC.

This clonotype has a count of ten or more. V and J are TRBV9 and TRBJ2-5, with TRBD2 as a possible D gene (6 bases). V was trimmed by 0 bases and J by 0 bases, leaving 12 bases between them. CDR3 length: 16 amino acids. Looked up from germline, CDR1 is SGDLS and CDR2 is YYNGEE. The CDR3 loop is CASSVEASEYQETQYF. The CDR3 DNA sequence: TGTGCCAGCAGCGTAGAGGCTAGCGAGTACCAAGAGACCCAGTACTTC.

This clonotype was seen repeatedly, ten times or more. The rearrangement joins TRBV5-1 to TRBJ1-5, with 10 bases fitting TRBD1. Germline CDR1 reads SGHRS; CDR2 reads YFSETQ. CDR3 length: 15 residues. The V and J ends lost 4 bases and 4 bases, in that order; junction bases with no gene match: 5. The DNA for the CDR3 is TGCGCCAGCAGCGAACCGGGACAGGGGAATCAGCCCCAGCATTTT. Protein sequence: CASSEPGQGNQPQHF.

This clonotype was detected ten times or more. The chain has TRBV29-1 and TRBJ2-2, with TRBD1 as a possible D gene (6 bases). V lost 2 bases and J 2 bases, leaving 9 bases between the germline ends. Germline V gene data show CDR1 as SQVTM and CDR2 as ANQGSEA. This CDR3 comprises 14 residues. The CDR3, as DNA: TGCAGCGTTGAACAGGGGTTCAACACCGGGGAGCTGTTTTTT. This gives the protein CSVEQGFNTGELFF.

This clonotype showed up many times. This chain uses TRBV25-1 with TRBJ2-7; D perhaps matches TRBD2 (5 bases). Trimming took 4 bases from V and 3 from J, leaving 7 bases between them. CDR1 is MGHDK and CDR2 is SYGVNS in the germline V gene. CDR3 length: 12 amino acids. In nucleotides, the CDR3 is TGTGCCAGCAGTGCTAGCCTCTACGAGCAGTACTTC. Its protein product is CASSASLYEQYF.

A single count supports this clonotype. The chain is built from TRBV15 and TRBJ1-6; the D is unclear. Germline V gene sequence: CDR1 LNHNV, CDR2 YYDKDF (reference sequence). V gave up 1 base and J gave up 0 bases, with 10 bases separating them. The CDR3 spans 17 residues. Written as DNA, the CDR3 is TGTGCCACCAGCAGAGCCCCCACCGACTCCTATAATTCACCCCTCCACTTT. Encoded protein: CATSRAPTDSYNSPLHF.

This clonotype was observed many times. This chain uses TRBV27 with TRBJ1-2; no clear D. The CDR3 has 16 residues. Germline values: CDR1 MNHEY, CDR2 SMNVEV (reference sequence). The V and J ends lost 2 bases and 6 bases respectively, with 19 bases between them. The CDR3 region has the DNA TGTGCCAGCAGTTTAAGGAAAGGAGCTATAGGCGATGGCTACACCTTC. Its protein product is CASSLRKGAIGDGYTF.

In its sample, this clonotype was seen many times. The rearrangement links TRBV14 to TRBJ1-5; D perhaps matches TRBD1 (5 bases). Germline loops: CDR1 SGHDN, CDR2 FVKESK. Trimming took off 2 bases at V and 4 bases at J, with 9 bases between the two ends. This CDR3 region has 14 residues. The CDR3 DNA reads TGTGCCAGCAGCCAACTTGGGGGGAATCAGCCCCAGCATTTT. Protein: CASSQLGGNQPQHF. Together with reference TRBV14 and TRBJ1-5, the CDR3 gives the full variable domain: EAGVTQFPSHSVIEKGQTVTLRCDPISGHDNLYWYRRVMGKEIKFLLHFVKESKQDESGMPNNRFLAERTGGTYSTLKVQPAELEDSGVYFCASSQLGGNQPQHFGDGTRLSIL.

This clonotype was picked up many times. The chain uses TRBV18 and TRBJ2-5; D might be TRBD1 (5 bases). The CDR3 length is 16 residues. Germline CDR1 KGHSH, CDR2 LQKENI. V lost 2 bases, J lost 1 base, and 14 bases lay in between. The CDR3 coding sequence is TGTGCCAGCTCACCAGCGGTCCTTAGGGGCCAAGAGACCCAGTACTTC. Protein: CASSPAVLRGQETQYF.